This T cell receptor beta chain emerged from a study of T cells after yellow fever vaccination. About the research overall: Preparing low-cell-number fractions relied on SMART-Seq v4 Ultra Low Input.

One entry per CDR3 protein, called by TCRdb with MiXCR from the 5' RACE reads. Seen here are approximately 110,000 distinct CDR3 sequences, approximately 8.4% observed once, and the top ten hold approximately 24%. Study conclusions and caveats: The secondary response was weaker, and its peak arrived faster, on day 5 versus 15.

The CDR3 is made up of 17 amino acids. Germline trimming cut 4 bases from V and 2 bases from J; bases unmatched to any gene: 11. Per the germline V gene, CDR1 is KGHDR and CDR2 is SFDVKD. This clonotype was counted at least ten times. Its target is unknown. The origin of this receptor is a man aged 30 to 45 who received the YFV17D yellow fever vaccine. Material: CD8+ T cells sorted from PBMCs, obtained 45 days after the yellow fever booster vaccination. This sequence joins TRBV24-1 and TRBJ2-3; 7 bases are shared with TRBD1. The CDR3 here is CATSDPQTTGITDTQYF. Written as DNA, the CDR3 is TGTGCCACCAGTGACCCGCAAACGACAGGGATCACAGATACGCAGTATTTT.